This entry features one TCR beta chain sequence. What it recognizes is unknown. The data belong to a study of monozygotic twins with inflammatory bowel disease. General study results and limits: The authors could not tell different T cell subtypes apart. Support was lacking for any single strong IBD-associated signal or clonotype.

This CDR3 is 15 amino acids long. Looked up from germline, CDR1 is LNHDA and CDR2 is SQIVND (reference sequence). TCRdb reprocessed the 5' RACE reads and keeps a single row for each CDR3 protein, giving no DNA. The listing contains fewer than 550,000 distinct CDR3 sequences. The source of this sequence is a human donor with ulcerative colitis or Crohn's disease, or a healthy co-twin of an affected twin (not recorded which). Sequenced material: blood. The V and J genes are TRBV19 and TRBJ1-1; TCRdb calls TRBD1, which cannot be checked without DNA. CDR3 amino acids: CASLPGGERGTEAFF.